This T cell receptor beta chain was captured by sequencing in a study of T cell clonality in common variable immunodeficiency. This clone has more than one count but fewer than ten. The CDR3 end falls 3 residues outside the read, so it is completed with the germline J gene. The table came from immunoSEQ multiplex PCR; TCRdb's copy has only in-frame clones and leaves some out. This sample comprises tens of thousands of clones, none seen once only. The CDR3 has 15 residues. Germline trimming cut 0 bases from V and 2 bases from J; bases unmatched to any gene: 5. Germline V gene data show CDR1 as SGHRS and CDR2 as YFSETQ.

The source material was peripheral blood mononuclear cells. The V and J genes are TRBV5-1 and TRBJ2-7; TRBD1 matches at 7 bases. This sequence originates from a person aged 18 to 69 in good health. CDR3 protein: CASSLAGDSPYEQYF. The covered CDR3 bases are TGCGCCAGCAGCTTGGCCGGGGACAGTCCCTACGAG. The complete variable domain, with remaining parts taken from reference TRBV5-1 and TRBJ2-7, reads KAGVTQTPRYLIKTRGQQVTLSCSPISGHRSVSWYQQTPGQGLQFLFEYFSETQRNKGNFPGRFSGRQFSNSRSEMNVSTLELGDSALYLCASSLAGDSPYEQYFGPGTRLTVT.